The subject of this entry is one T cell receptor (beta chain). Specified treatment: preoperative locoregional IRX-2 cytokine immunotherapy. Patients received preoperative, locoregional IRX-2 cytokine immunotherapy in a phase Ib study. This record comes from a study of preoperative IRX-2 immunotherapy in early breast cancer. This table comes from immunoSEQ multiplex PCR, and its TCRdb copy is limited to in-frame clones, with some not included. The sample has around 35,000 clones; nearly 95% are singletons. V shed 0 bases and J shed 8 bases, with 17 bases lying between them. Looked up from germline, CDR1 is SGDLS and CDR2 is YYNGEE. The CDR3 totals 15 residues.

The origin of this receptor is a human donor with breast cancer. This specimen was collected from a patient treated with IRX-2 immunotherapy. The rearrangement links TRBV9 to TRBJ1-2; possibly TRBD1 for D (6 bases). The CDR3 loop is CASSVATPGARGYTF. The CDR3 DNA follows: TGTGCCAGCAGCGTAGCTACCCCGGGGGCCAGGGGCTACACCTTC.